This entry features one TCR beta chain sequence. Its cognate antigen is unknown. Libraries were prepared by immunoSEQ multiplex PCR; TCRdb keeps only in-frame clonotypes and omits some of them. The table has 25,000 to 35,000 clones, more than 70% seen once. The sample belongs to a study of T cells in narcolepsy. At the level of the study: Donors had narcolepsy type 1 or type 2, or were healthy controls.

Notes on the study in general: Autoreactive clone sequences were missing from some blood memory CD4+ repertoires. HCRT-specific and TRIB2-specific autoreactive clonotypes appeared among same-patient CSF and blood CD4+ clonotypes. Blood of same and different patients, but not healthy controls, reportedly held recurring autoreactive clonotypes.

V lost 7 bases to trimming and J lost 2 bases, with 12 bases between them. Germline values: CDR1 SNHLY, CDR2 FYNNEI. The CDR3 length is 15 residues. This receptor was identified in a human donor in good health. V usage is TRBV2 and J usage is TRBJ1-6; the D is unclear. The sample taken for sequencing was memory (CD45RA-) CD4+ T cells from blood. The CDR3, as DNA: TGTGCCAGCACCTGGAATTGGCCCTATAATTCACCCCTCCACTTT. It yields the protein CASTWNWPYNSPLHF.